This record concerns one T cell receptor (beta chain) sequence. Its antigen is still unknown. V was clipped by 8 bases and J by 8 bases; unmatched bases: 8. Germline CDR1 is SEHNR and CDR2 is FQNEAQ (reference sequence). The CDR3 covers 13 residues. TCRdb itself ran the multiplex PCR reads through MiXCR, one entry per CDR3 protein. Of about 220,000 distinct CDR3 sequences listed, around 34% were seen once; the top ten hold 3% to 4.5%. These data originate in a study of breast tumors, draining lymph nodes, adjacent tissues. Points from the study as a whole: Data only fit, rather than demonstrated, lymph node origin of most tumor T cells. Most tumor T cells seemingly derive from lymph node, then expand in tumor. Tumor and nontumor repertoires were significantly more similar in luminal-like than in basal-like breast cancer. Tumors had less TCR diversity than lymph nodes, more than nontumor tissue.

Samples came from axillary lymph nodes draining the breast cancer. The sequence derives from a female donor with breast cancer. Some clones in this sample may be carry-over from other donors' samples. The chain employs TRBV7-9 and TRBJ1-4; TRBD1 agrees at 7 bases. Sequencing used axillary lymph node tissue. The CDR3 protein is CASGGRGDEKLFF. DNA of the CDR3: TGTGCCAGCGGAGGCAGGGGGGACGAAAAACTGTTTTTT.